The 28 T cell receptor beta chains reported below all come from one sample, sequenced in a study of blood T cell repertoires in COVID-19. Method: immunoSEQ multiplex PCR; TCRdb's copy keeps in-frame clones and lacks some. The sample consists of some 100,000 clones, 82% of them appearing once. Input material: peripheral blood. These receptors were taken from a man aged 50-59 years with active or convalescent COVID-19.

The chain employs TRBV20-1 and TRBJ2-1; D is undetermined. In germline, CDR1 is DFQATT, CDR2 SNEGSKA (reference sequence). The V end lost 3 bases, the J end lost 7 bases, and 7 bases lay between the germline ends. This CDR3 has 11 residues. The CDR3 nucleotides are TGCAGTGCTAGCACACCAAATGAGCAGTTCTTC. Residues: CSASTPNEQFF.

The rearrangement joins TRBV7-9 to TRBJ2-3, with D hard to call. The CDR3 is made up of 12 amino acids. Germline assignment: CDR1 SEHNR and CDR2 FQNEAQ (reference sequence). The germline V and J ends were trimmed by 5 bases and 0 bases, with 3 bases remaining between them. This CDR3 is CASSPSTDTQYF. In DNA, the CDR3 is TGTGCCAGCAGCCCTAGCACAGATACGCAGTATTTT.

This chain links TRBV9 with TRBJ2-1; a possible D gene is TRBD1 (7 bases). V was trimmed by 3 bases and J by 3 bases, leaving 13 bases between them. The CDR3 runs to 15 residues. In germline, CDR1 is SGDLS, CDR2 YYNGEE. CDR3 bases: TGTGCCAGCAGCGCCCGACAGGGAGGCTACAATGAGCAGTTCTTC. Protein product: CASSARQGGYNEQFF.

The chain links TRBV19 to TRBJ1-5; 8 bases fit TRBD1. This CDR3 comprises 18 residues. Per germline, CDR1 LNHDA and CDR2 SQIVND (reference sequence). V shed 0 bases and J 0 bases; nucleotides not matched to a gene: 7. CDR3 region: CASSIDHRGALSNQPQHF. For the CDR3, the DNA is TGTGCCAGTAGTATAGATCACAGGGGGGCCCTTAGCAATCAGCCCCAGCATTTT.

The V call is TRBV19, the J call TRBJ1-2; possible D gene TRBD1, 6 bases. Trimming removed 5 bases from V and 3 bases from J, with 19 bases in between. Germline assignment: CDR1 LNHDA and CDR2 SQIVND (reference sequence). This CDR3 contains 16 residues. The chain's CDR3 is CASSRGRGGLDYGYTF. DNA of the CDR3: TGTGCCAGTAGTCGAGGTCGGGGGGGGCTTGACTATGGCTACACCTTC.

This chain joins TRBV9 and TRBJ1-1; TRBD1 might be the D (6 bases). CDR3 length equals 13 residues. The V end was cut by 4 bases, the J end by 4 bases, with 11 bases between. CDR1 is SGDLS and CDR2 is YYNGEE in the germline V gene. In DNA form, the CDR3 reads TGTGCCAGCAGCCCCACCAGGGGCACTGAAGCTTTCTTT. Encoded protein: CASSPTRGTEAFF.

This clone appeared once. The chain recombines TRBV7-9 with TRBJ2-7; the D is unclear. CDR3 length: 12 amino acids. From germline, CDR1 is SEHNR and CDR2 FQNEAQ (reference sequence). Trimming took 3 bases from V and 5 from J, leaving 8 bases between them. The CDR3 here is CASSFVTDEQYV. The CDR3 nucleotides are TGTGCCAGCAGCTTTGTTACAGACGAGCAGTACGTC.

This clone has just a few counts. The V and J genes are TRBV11-2 and TRBJ2-7; D is perhaps TRBD2 (5 bases). V dropped 6 bases and J dropped 3 bases, with 18 bases sitting between them. CDR1 is SGHAT and CDR2 is FQNNGV in the germline V gene. The CDR3 runs 15 residues. CDR3 nucleotide sequence: TGTGCCAGCAGATCTACGGGGTCACCTCGCTACGAGCAGTACTTC. It translates to CASRSTGSPRYEQYF.

J is TRBJ1-4 and V is TRBV12-3 or TRBV12-4; D is unclear. This CDR3 is built from 11 residues. Trimming removed 6 bases from V and 5 bases from J, with 4 bases in between. CDR3 sequence reads: CASSLNEKLFF. CDR3 sequence (DNA): TGTGCCAGCAGCCTCAATGAAAAACTGTTTTTT.

The chain is built from TRBV7-9 and TRBJ1-1; D remains unclear. The V end was cut by 6 bases, the J end by 0 bases, with 11 bases between. Germline V CDR1 and CDR2: SEHNR, FQNEAQ (reference sequence). The CDR3 is 14 residues long. The CDR3 DNA reads as TGTGCCAGCAGTTATCCCACGGTGAACACTGAAGCTTTCTTT. It specifies CASSYPTVNTEAFF. Combining the CDR3 with reference TRBV7-9 and TRBJ1-1 gives the whole variable domain DTGVSQNPRHKITKRGQNVTFRCDPISEHNRLYWYRQTLGQGPEFLTYFQNEAQLEKSRLLSDRFSAERPKGSFSTLEIQRTEQGDSAMYLCASSYPTVNTEAFFGQGTRLTVV.

The V call is TRBV10-1, the J call TRBJ1-3; D not resolved. The CDR3 has 11 residues. V shed 6 bases and J shed 2 bases, with 2 bases lying between them. The germline gives CDR1 WNHNN, CDR2 SYGVQD (reference sequence). CDR3 DNA sequence: TGCGCCAGCAGCGCTGGAAACACCATATATTTT. The encoded protein is CASSAGNTIYF.

This rearrangement joins TRBV7-9 to TRBJ2-1; tentatively, D is TRBD2 (6 bases). Germline values: CDR1 SEHNR, CDR2 FQNEAQ (reference sequence). The V end lost 11 bases, the J end lost 7 bases, and 18 bases lay between the germline ends. The CDR3 totals 13 residues. CDR3 sequence reads: CAVPGAGKNEQFF. The CDR3 nucleotides read TGTGCCGTCCCCGGGGCGGGAAAGAATGAGCAGTTCTTC.

The rearrangement joins TRBV28 to TRBJ1-6, with 10 nucleotides matching TRBD1. The germline CDR1 and CDR2 sequences are MDHEN and SYDVKM. V dropped 4 bases and J dropped 11; count of bases not matched to a gene: 8. The CDR3 length is 15 residues. The CDR3 loop is CASSSPGQGRPPLHF. CDR3 in DNA: TGTGCCAGCAGTTCACCGGGACAGGGGAGGCCACCCCTCCACTTT.

This chain joins TRBV2 and TRBJ2-5; the D gene is possibly TRBD1 (5 bases). Trimming pared 6 bases from V and 5 bases from J, leaving 13 bases between. Germline V CDR1 and CDR2: SNHLY, FYNNEI. The CDR3 sequence is 13 residues long. In DNA form, the CDR3 reads TGTGCCAGCAGGTTTTTAGGGGATGAGACCCAGTACTTC. Its translation: CASRFLGDETQYF.

This chain links TRBV24-1 with TRBJ2-1; 10 nucleotides agree with TRBD1. This CDR3 is built from 14 residues. Germline-derived CDR1 and CDR2 are KGHDR and SFDVKD. V shed 7 bases and J 5 bases; nucleotides not matched to a gene: 4. CDR3 protein: CATRGTGVNNEQFF. The DNA for the CDR3 is TGTGCCACCAGAGGGACAGGGGTTAACAATGAGCAGTTCTTC.

This clone was found once. This rearrangement joins TRBV27 to TRBJ2-7, with TRBD2 identical over 13 bases. The CDR3 spans 17 residues. The germline V gene has CDR1 MNHEY and CDR2 SMNVEV (reference sequence). Unmatched junction bases numbered 13, after V lost 6 bases and J lost 5 bases. This chain's CDR3 is CASSMGGLAGLPNEQYV. Here the CDR3 DNA reads TGTGCCAGCAGCATGGGGGGACTAGCGGGGCTCCCCAACGAGCAGTACGTC.

The rearrangement joins TRBV18 to TRBJ1-5, with D possibly matching TRBD1 (6 bases). Germline V gives CDR1 KGHSH, CDR2 LQKENI. This CDR3 is 14 amino acids long. V was shortened by 6 bases and J by 1 base, with 10 bases between the two germline ends. Here the CDR3 DNA reads TGTGCCAGCTCCTCGGACAGCAGCAATCAGCCCCAGCATTTT. This codes for CASSSDSSNQPQHF.

The chain couples TRBV15 to TRBJ1-5, with TRBD1 as a possible D gene (5 bases). CDR3 length: 17 residues. Deletions cut 0 bases from V and 1 base from J, with 13 bases between. Germline V gene sequence: CDR1 LNHNV, CDR2 YYDKDF (reference sequence). The CDR3 here is CATSRESAGFSNQPQHF. The CDR3 DNA reads TGTGCCACCAGCAGAGAATCGGCAGGGTTCAGCAATCAGCCCCAGCATTTT.

The rearrangement links TRBV6-5 to TRBJ1-3; D perhaps matches TRBD1 (5 bases). Trimming cost V 5 bases and J 2 bases, with 7 bases left between them. Per germline, CDR1 MNHEY and CDR2 SVGAGI. The CDR3 has 13 amino acids. CDR3 amino acids: CASSQGAGNTIYF. In DNA, the CDR3 is TGTGCCAGCAGTCAGGGTGCTGGAAACACCATATATTTT.

Here the CDR3 reads CASSFGTSNTEAFF. The CDR3 DNA follows: TGTGCCAGCAGTTTCGGGACATCGAACACTGAAGCTTTCTTT. The chain carries TRBV28 and TRBJ1-1; weak D call: TRBD1 (6 bases). Germline CDR1 is MDHEN and CDR2 is SYDVKM. The V gene lost 3 bases and the J gene lost 1 base, with 9 bases spanning the gap. The CDR3 is made up of 14 amino acids.

The V call is TRBV5-1, the J call TRBJ1-1; a weak D match, TRBD1 (5 bases). This CDR3 is built from 14 residues. Germline V CDR1 and CDR2: SGHRS, YFSETQ. Trimming removed 0 bases from V and 2 bases from J, with 8 bases in between. The CDR3 nucleotides read TGCGCCAGCAGCTTGGAGACAGAAAACACTGAAGCTTTCTTT. Protein sequence: CASSLETENTEAFF. Together with reference TRBV5-1 and TRBJ1-1, the CDR3 gives the full variable domain: KAGVTQTPRYLIKTRGQQVTLSCSPISGHRSVSWYQQTPGQGLQFLFEYFSETQRNKGNFPGRFSGRQFSNSRSEMNVSTLELGDSALYLCASSLETENTEAFFGQGTRLTVV.

About this clone: In the same sample, other DNA sequences code for this CDR3. The CDR3 DNA is TGTGCCAGTACCAGGGACAGGGGGATGGATACGCAGTATTTT. Protein sequence: CASTRDRGMDTQYF. The chain couples TRBV6-5 to TRBJ2-3, with 11 bases that match TRBD1. V lost 9 bases and J lost 6; bases outside the gene matches: 8. Per germline, CDR1 MNHEY and CDR2 SVGAGI. The CDR3 has 14 amino acids.

The count of this clone is one. The chain links TRBV1 to TRBJ2-7; TRBD2 reflects the table's D call only, with no check against the DNA. TRBV1 is deemed a pseudogene. This CDR3 is built from 14 residues. CDR3 loop: CTSSLGGGRYEQYV. In DNA, the CDR3 is TGCACCAGCAGCCTGGGAGGCGGGAGATACGAGCAGTACGTC.

This chain uses TRBV4-3 with TRBJ2-1; 11 bases agree with TRBD1. Germline assignment: CDR1 LGHNA and CDR2 YSLEER. The CDR3 is made up of 13 amino acids. V lost 5 bases to trimming and J lost 9 bases; unmatched junction nucleotides: 3. CDR3 sequence reads: CASSGGQGGEQFF. The DNA of the CDR3 is TGCGCCAGCAGCGGGGGACAGGGGGGTGAGCAGTTCTTC.

The chain uses TRBV29-1 and TRBJ1-4; D not certain. The CDR3 has 13 residues. The germline V and J ends were trimmed by 4 bases and 8 bases, with 14 bases remaining between them. The germline gives CDR1 SQVTM, CDR2 ANQGSEA. DNA of the CDR3: TGCAGCGTTGTTGAGGGAATAAGGGAAAAACTGTTTTTT. Translated: CSVVEGIREKLFF.

This chain uses TRBV28 with TRBJ2-3, with D tentatively TRBD1 (6 bases). The CDR3 runs 18 residues. CDR1 is MDHEN and CDR2 is SYDVKM in the germline V gene. V was trimmed by 5 bases and J by 0 bases, leaving 21 bases between them. The CDR3 DNA is TGTGCCAGCAGTCCTCAGACAGGACGGCGGATCAGCACAGATACGCAGTATTTT. It is translated as CASSPQTGRRISTDTQYF.

J is TRBJ2-3 and V is TRBV7-9, with D perhaps TRBD1 (6 bases). The CDR3 contains 15 residues. V was pared by 5 bases and J by 2 bases, with 14 bases between. Looked up from germline, CDR1 is SEHNR and CDR2 is FQNEAQ (reference sequence). The CDR3 is CASSPQGTPTDTQYF. For the CDR3, the DNA is TGTGCCAGCAGCCCGCAGGGGACACCCACAGATACGCAGTATTTT. Supplemented by reference TRBV7-9 and TRBJ2-3, the full variable domain reads DTGVSQNPRHKITKRGQNVTFRCDPISEHNRLYWYRQTLGQGPEFLTYFQNEAQLEKSRLLSDRFSAERPKGSFSTLEIQRTEQGDSAMYLCASSPQGTPTDTQYFGPGTRLTVL.

This clone was seen only once. The J gene is TRBJ2-1, the V gene TRBV18, with D tentatively TRBD1 (6 bases). Germline V gene sequence: CDR1 KGHSH, CDR2 LQKENI. The CDR3 runs to 15 residues. V gave up 3 bases and J gave up 0 bases, with 9 bases separating them. CDR3 loop: CASSPGQLSYNEQFF. The CDR3 coding sequence is TGTGCCAGCTCACCTGGACAGCTCTCCTACAATGAGCAGTTCTTC.